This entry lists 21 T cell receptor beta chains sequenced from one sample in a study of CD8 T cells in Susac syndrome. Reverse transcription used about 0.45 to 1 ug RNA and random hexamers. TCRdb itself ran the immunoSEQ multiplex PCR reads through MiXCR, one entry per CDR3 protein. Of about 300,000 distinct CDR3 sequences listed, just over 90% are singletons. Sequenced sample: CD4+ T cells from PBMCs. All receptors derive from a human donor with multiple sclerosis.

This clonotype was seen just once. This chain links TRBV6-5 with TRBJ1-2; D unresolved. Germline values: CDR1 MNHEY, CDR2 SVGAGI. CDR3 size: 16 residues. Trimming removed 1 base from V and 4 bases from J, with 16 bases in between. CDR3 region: CASSYWPPVTTYGYTF. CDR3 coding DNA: TGTGCCAGCAGTTACTGGCCCCCCGTGACAACCTATGGCTACACCTTC.

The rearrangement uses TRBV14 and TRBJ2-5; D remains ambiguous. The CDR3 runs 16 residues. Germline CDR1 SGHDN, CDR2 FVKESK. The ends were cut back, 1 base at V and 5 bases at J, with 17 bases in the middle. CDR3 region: CASSQVRVSPAETQYF. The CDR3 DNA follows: TGTGCCAGCAGCCAAGTTCGGGTCTCCCCCGCGGAGACCCAGTACTTC.

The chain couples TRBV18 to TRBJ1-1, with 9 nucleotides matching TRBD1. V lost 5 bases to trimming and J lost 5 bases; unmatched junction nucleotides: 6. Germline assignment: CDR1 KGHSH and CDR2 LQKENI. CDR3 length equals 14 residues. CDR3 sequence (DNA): TGTGCCAGCTCATTACAGGGGGCCGGGACTGAAGCTTTCTTT. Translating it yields CASSLQGAGTEAFF.

The CDR3 spells CASIRSGEGNQPQHF. The DNA of the CDR3 is TGTGCCAGTATCAGATCCGGGGAAGGCAATCAGCCCCAGCATTTT. The chain couples TRBV19 to TRBJ1-5; D ambiguous. Trimming took 7 bases from V and 2 from J, leaving 15 bases between them. The CDR3 runs 15 residues. CDR1 LNHDA and CDR2 SQIVND come from the germline V gene (reference sequence).

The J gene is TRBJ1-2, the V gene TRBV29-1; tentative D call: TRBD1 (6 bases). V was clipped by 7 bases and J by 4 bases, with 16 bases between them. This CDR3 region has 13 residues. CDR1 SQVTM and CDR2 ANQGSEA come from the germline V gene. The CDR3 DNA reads TGCAGCGCCACCTCGACGGGGGCCTATGGCTACACCTTC. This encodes CSATSTGAYGYTF.

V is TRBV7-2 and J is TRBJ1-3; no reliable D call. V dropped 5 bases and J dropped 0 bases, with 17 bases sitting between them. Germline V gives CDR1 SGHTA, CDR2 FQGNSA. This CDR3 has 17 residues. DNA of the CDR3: TGTGCCAGCAGCCCTACCTTGGTTTCCCGCTCTGGAAACACCATATATTTT. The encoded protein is CASSPTLVSRSGNTIYF.

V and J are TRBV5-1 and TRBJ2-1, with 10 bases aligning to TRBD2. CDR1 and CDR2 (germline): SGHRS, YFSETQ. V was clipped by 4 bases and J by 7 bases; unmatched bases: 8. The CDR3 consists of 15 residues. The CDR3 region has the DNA TGCGCCAGCAGCATTTCTAGCGGGAGTATGAATGAGCAGTTCTTC. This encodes CASSISSGSMNEQFF. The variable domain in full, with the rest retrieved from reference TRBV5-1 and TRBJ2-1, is KAGVTQTPRYLIKTRGQQVTLSCSPISGHRSVSWYQQTPGQGLQFLFEYFSETQRNKGNFPGRFSGRQFSNSRSEMNVSTLELGDSALYLCASSISSGSMNEQFFGPGTRLTVL.

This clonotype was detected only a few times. CDR3 loop: CASSLAGLGETQYF. For the CDR3, the DNA is TGTGCCAGCAGCTTAGCCGGACTAGGAGAGACCCAGTACTTC. The rearrangement joins TRBV7-2 to TRBJ2-5, with 7 nucleotides matching TRBD2. CDR1 and CDR2 (germline): SGHTA, FQGNSA. V lost 0 bases and J lost 4; bases outside the gene matches: 2. This CDR3 contains 14 residues.

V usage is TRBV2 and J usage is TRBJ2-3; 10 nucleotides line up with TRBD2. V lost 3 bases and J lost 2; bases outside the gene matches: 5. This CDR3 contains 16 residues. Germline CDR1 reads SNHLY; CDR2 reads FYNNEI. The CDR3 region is CASSEGLAGVTDTQYF. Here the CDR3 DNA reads TGTGCCAGCAGTGAGGGGCTAGCGGGGGTCACAGATACGCAGTATTTT.

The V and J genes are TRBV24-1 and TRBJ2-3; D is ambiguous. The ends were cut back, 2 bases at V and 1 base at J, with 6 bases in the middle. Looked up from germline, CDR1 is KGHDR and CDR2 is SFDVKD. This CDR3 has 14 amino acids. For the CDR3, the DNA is TGTGCCACCAGTGATTCTTCCCGCACAGATACGCAGTATTTT. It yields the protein CATSDSSRTDTQYF.

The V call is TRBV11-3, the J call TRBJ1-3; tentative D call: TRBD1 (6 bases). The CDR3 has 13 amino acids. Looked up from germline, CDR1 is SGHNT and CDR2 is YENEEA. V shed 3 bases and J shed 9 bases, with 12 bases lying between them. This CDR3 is CASSLGQGGTIYF. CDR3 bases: TGTGCCAGCAGCTTGGGACAAGGGGGCACCATATATTTT.

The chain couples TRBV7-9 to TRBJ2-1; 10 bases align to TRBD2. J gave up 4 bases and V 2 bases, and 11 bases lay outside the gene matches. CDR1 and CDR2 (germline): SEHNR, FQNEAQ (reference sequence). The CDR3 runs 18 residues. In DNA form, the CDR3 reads TGTGCCAGCAGCTTACCGTATCGACTAGCGGGCCATTACAATGAGCAGTTCTTC. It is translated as CASSLPYRLAGHYNEQFF.

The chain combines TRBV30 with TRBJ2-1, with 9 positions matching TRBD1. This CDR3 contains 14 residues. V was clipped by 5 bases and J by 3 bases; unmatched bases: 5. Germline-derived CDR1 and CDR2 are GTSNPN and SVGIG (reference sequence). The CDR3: CAWAQGALYNEQFF. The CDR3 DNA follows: TGTGCCTGGGCACAGGGGGCCCTCTACAATGAGCAGTTCTTC. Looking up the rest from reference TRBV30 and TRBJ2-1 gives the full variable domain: SQTIHQWPATLVQPVGSPLSLECTVEGTSNPNLYWYRQAAGRGLQLLFYSVGIGQISSEVPQNLSASRPQDRQFILSSKKLLLSDSGFYLCAWAQGALYNEQFFGPGTRLTVL.

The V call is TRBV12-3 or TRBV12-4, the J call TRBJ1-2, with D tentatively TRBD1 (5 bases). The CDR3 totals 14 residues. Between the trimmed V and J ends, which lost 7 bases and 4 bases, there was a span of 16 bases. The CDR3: CASTQGAGPYGYTF. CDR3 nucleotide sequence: TGTGCCAGCACCCAAGGGGCAGGGCCCTATGGCTACACCTTC.

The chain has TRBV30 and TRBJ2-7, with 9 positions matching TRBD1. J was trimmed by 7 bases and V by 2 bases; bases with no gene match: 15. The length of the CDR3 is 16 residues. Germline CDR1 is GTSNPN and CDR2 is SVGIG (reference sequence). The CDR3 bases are TGTGCCTGGAGTCCTTCCCCCATACAGGGGGCAGGGGAGCAGTACTTC. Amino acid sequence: CAWSPSPIQGAGEQYF.

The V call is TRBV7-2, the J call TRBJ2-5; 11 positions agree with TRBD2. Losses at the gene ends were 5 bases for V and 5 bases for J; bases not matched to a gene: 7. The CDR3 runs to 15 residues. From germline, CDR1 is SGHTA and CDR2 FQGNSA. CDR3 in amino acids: CASSRGLAGVETQYF. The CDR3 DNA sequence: TGTGCCAGCAGCCGTGGACTAGCGGGCGTGGAGACCCAGTACTTC.

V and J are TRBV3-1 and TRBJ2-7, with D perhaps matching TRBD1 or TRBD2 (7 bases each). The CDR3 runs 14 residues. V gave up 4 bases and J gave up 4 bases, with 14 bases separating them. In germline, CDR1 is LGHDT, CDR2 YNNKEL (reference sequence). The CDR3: CASSPQGGMYEQYF. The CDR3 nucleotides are TGTGCCAGCAGCCCCCAGGGGGGGATGTACGAGCAGTACTTC.

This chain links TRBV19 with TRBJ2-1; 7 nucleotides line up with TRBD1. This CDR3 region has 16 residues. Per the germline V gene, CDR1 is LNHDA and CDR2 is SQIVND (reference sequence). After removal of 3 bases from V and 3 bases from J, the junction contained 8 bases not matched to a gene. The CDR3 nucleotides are TGTGCCAGTAGTATGTACAGGGGCCGGAACTACAATGAGCAGTTCTTC. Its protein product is CASSMYRGRNYNEQFF.

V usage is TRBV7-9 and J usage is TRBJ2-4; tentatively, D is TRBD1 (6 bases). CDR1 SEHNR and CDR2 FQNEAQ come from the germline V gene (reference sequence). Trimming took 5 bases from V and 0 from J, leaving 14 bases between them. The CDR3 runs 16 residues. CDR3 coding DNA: TGTGCCAGCAGCCCGAGGGGCAGGGGAGCCAAAAACATTCAGTACTTC. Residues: CASSPRGRGAKNIQYF.

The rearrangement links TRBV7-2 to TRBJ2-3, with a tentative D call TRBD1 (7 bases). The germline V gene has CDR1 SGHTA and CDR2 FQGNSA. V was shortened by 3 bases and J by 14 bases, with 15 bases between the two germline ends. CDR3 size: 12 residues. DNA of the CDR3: TGTGCCAGCAGCTTTCAGGGGGGTAGCCTGTATTTT. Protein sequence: CASSFQGGSLYF.

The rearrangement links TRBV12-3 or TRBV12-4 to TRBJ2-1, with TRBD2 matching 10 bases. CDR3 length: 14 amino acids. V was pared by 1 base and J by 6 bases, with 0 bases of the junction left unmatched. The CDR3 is CASSLGTSGNEQFF. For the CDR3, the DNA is TGTGCCAGCAGTTTAGGGACTAGCGGCAATGAGCAGTTCTTC.